This T cell receptor beta chain was sequenced in a study of a mutant IDH1 vaccine in newly diagnosed glioma. Profiling relied on immunoSEQ multiplex PCR, and the TCRdb table lists in-frame clones only, not all of them. Among tens of thousands of clones listed, about four fifths were seen once. Germline CDR1 is MNHEY and CDR2 is SMNVEV (reference sequence). The V segment lost 4 bases and the J segment 7 bases; nucleotides outside the gene matches: 13. The CDR3 covers 17 residues. Time point given: baseline, week 1 (first vaccination visit). Treatment described: pre-vaccination baseline after standard-of-care therapy.

The source of this sequence is a man between 18 and 29 years old with glioma. The rearrangement uses TRBV27 and TRBJ2-2; 9 bases align to TRBD2. The sample consisted of PBMCs, taken from a glioma patient treated with radiotherapy, temozolomide or both. CDR3 sequence reads: CASSSARSGSYLGELFF. As DNA, the CDR3 is TGTGCCAGCAGTTCAGCGCGTAGCGGGAGTTATCTCGGGGAGCTGTTTTTT.